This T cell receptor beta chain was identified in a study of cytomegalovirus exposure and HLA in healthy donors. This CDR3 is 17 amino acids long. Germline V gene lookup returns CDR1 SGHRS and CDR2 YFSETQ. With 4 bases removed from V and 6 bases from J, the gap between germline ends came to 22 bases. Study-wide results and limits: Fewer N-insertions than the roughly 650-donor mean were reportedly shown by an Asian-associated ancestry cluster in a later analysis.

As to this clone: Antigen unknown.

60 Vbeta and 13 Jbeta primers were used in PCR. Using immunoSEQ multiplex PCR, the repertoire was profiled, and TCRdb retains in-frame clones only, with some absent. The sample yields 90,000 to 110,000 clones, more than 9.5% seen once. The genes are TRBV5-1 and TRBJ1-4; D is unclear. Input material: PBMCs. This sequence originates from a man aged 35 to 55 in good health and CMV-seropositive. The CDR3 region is CASSRTGPPSVDEKLFF. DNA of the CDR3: TGCGCCAGCAGCCGCACGGGTCCTCCGTCCGTCGATGAAAAACTGTTTTTT.